This TCR beta chain comes out of a study of regulatory T cells in long-lasting Graves disease. There are 15 residues in the CDR3. Trimming removed 6 bases from V and 2 bases from J, with 17 bases in between. The sample's time point: persistent/refractory GD, antithyroid drugs over 5 years with positive TRAb. PBMC RNA was the source of the TCR library. The table lists this clonotype with many counts. Building of the TCR beta libraries involved iRepertoire HTBI primers and Arm-PCR of CDR3 regions. TCRdb reanalysed the multiplex PCR reads using MiXCR and keeps one entry per CDR3 protein. The sample carries roughly 500,000 distinct CDR3 sequences, 22% recorded once.

The sample consisted of peripheral blood mononuclear cells (PBMCs), taken when the disease was refractory, from a patient treated with antithyroid drugs. The sequence was collected from a female donor with Graves disease. The V and J genes are TRBV12-3 or TRBV12-4 and TRBJ2-7; a possible D gene is TRBD1 (6 bases). The chain's CDR3 is CASSTAGVMAYEQYF. CDR3 DNA sequence: TGTGCCAGCAGCACAGCAGGGGTTATGGCCTACGAGCAGTACTTC.